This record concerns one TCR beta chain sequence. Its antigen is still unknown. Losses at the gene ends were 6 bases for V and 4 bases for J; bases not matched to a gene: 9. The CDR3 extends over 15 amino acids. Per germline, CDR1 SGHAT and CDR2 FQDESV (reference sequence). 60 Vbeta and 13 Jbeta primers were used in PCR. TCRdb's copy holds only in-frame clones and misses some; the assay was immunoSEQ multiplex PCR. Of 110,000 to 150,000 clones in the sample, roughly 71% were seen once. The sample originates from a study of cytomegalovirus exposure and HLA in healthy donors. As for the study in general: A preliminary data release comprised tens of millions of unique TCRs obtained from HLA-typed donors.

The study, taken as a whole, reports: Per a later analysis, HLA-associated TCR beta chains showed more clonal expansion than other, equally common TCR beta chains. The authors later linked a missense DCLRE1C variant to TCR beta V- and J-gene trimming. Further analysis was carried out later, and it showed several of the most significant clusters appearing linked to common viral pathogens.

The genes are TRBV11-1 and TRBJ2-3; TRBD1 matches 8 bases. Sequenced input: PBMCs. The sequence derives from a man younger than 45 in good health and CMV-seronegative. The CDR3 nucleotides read TGTGCCAGCAGTTCAACAGGGGGACCGCCAGATACGCAGTATTTT. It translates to CASSSTGGPPDTQYF. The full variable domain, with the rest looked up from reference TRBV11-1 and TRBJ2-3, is EAEVAQSPRYKITEKSQAVAFWCDPISGHATLYWYRQILGQGPELLVQFQDESVVDDSQLPKDRFSAERLKGVDSTLKIQPAELGDSAMYLCASSSTGGPPDTQYFGPGTRLTVL.